This is a list of T cell receptor beta chains from one sample in a study of beta chain features in type 1 diabetes. Using immunoSEQ multiplex PCR, the repertoire was profiled, and TCRdb retains in-frame clones only, with some absent. The sample comprises around 310,000 clones, approximately 12% of which are singletons, and 0.015% rests with the top ten. Sequencing input: naive CD4+ T cells from blood. These receptors came from a woman aged 18 to 35 with type 1 diabetes. Each CDR3 is given with its conserved first and last residue. D genes are given only for firm matches. Rows may omit the clone size; those that give it use once, few, many or a size class.

abundance,j_gene,v_gene,d_gene,CDR3aa,CDR3nt
few,TRBJ1-5,TRBV18,NA,CASSPESEAQTRQHF,TGTGCCAGCTCACCGGAGTCGGAGGCCCAGACACGGCAGCATTTT
few,TRBJ2-5,TRBV7-2,NA,CASSLGGSRETQYF,TGTGCCAGCAGCTTAGGAGGCAGCCGAGAGACCCAGTACTTC
NA,TRBJ2-5,TRBV5-1,TRBD2,CASSFGEGETQYF,TGCGCCAGCAGCTTTGGGGAGGGAGAGACCCAGTACTTC
NA,TRBJ1-1,TRBV15,TRBD1,CATSSRQGNTEAFF,TGTGCCACCAGCAGTCGACAGGGGAACACTGAAGCTTTCTTT
few,TRBJ2-7,TRBV7-2,TRBD2,CASSHSNGRANEQYF,TGTGCCAGCAGCCATTCCAACGGGAGGGCTAACGAGCAGTACTTC
NA,TRBJ2-7,TRBV2,TRBD1,CAIKTGGSYEQYF,TGTGCCATTAAGACAGGGGGCTCCTACGAGCAGTACTTC
NA,TRBJ2-5,TRBV5-4,TRBD2,CASSFSGRETQYF,TGTGCCAGCAGCTTTAGCGGGAGAGAGACCCAGTACTTC
few,TRBJ2-7,TRBV5-4,NA,CASSLGTPSGYEQYF,TGTGCCAGCAGCTTGGGGACTCCTTCCGGGTACGAGCAGTACTTC
NA,TRBJ1-5,TRBV19,NA,CASADTRDQPQHF,TGTGCCAGTGCGGACACTCGCGATCAGCCCCAGCATTTT
NA,TRBJ2-1,TRBV19,NA,CASSIFDTRNEQFF,TGTGCCAGTAGTATATTCGATACCAGGAATGAGCAGTTCTTC
NA,TRBJ2-7,TRBV18,NA,CASSASRRYYEQYF,TGTGCCAGCTCAGCTTCTAGGAGGTACTACGAGCAGTACTTC
few,TRBJ1-3,TRBV28,NA,CASREGGNTIYF,TGTGCCAGCAGAGAGGGCGGAAACACCATATATTTT
few,TRBJ1-1,TRBV7-2,NA,CASSLLVEAFF,TGTGCCAGCAGCTTACTTGTGGAAGCTTTCTTT
few,TRBJ2-1,TRBV19,TRBD2,CASRGLAGESYNEQFF,TGTGCCAGTAGGGGACTAGCGGGAGAGTCCTACAATGAGCAGTTCTTC
few,TRBJ2-7,TRBV5-1,NA,CASSLGSGSDEQYF,TGCGCCAGCAGCTTGGGGTCAGGGTCTGACGAGCAGTACTTC
NA,TRBJ2-7,TRBV2,TRBD2,CASSTSGSVTYEQYF,TGTGCCAGTTCGACTAGCGGGAGTGTCACGTACGAGCAGTACTTC
NA,TRBJ2-1,TRBV7-8,NA,CASSSYRDEQFF,TGTGCCAGCAGCTCCTATCGCGATGAGCAGTTCTTC
NA,TRBJ2-7,TRBV6-5,NA,CASTNPSAGGSKQYF,TGTGCCAGCACCAACCCGTCGGCAGGAGGGTCGAAACAGTACTTC
few,TRBJ1-1,TRBV18,TRBD1,CASSTTSGQGGSEAFF,TGTGCCAGCTCAACCACCTCAGGACAGGGAGGTTCTGAAGCTTTCTTT
few,TRBJ1-1,TRBV29-1,TRBD1,CSAADRGTEAFF,TGCAGCGCCGCGGACAGGGGCACTGAAGCTTTCTTT
few,TRBJ2-3,TRBV7-9,TRBD1,CASSHWTGASTDTQYF,TGTGCCAGCAGCCATTGGACAGGGGCTAGCACAGATACGCAGTATTTT
NA,TRBJ2-5,TRBV19,TRBD2,CASRRTSGTQETQYF,TGTGCCAGTAGGAGGACTAGCGGGACCCAAGAGACCCAGTACTTC
NA,TRBJ1-1,TRBV7-9,NA,CASSQGSTEAFF,TGTGCCAGCAGCCAAGGGAGCACTGAAGCTTTCTTT
NA,TRBJ2-5,TRBV23-1,TRBD1,CASRREGQTQETQYF,TGCGCCAGCAGACGAGAGGGACAGACCCAAGAGACCCAGTACTTC
few,TRBJ2-1,TRBV19,NA,CASDTGRSYNEQFF,TGTGCCAGCGATACAGGGCGCTCCTACAATGAGCAGTTCTTC
few,TRBJ2-5,TRBV12-5,NA,CASGLVGQGGQETQYF,TGTGCTAGTGGTTTGGTAGGCCAGGGGGGCCAAGAGACCCAGTACTTC
NA,TRBJ2-1,TRBV9,NA,CASSVTPKLYNEQFF,TGTGCCAGCAGCGTAACGCCGAAGCTCTACAATGAGCAGTTCTTC
few,TRBJ1-2,TRBV9,NA,CASSVAPGNYGYTF,TGTGCCAGCAGCGTAGCGCCAGGGAACTATGGCTACACCTTC
NA,TRBJ1-1,TRBV18,NA,CASSPGANTEAFF,TGTGCCAGCTCACCTGGAGCGAACACTGAAGCTTTCTTT
few,TRBJ2-1,TRBV18,TRBD2,CASSQLAGDYNEQFF,TGTGCCAGCTCACAACTAGCGGGAGATTACAATGAGCAGTTCTTC
NA,TRBJ2-2,TRBV7-9,TRBD2,CASSLGLAGNTGELFF,TGTGCCAGCAGCTTAGGACTAGCGGGCAACACCGGGGAGCTGTTTTTT
NA,TRBJ2-1,TRBV9,NA,CASSVRGQLSYNEQFF,TGTGCCAGCAGCGTCAGAGGTCAACTGTCCTACAATGAGCAGTTCTTC
few,TRBJ2-1,TRBV29-1,NA,CSVRPRGWIFYNEQFF,TGCAGCGTCCGCCCTAGGGGGTGGATCTTCTACAATGAGCAGTTCTTC
NA,TRBJ1-2,TRBV28,TRBD1,CASSSGQGETF,TGTGCCAGCAGTTCGGGACAGGGGGAGACCTTC
NA,TRBJ2-1,TRBV25-1,TRBD1,CASTPGTGTYNEQFF,TGTGCCAGCACCCCAGGGACAGGAACCTACAATGAGCAGTTCTTC
NA,TRBJ2-1,TRBV6-6,NA,CASRGVGGPYNEQFF,TGTGCCAGCAGGGGGGTGGGAGGACCATACAATGAGCAGTTCTTC
few,TRBJ2-5,TRBV6-5,TRBD2,CASSPRTSKETQYF,TGTGCCAGCAGTCCTCGGACTAGTAAAGAGACCCAGTACTTC
NA,TRBJ1-2,TRBV7-2,NA,CASSLGQEHYGYTF,TGTGCCAGCAGCTTAGGACAGGAACACTATGGCTACACCTTC
NA,TRBJ2-5,TRBV7-9,TRBD1,CASTKGQGHETQYF,TGTGCCAGCACCAAGGGACAGGGACACGAGACCCAGTACTTC
few,TRBJ1-5,TRBV5-1,NA,CASSLGPGDGNQPQHF,TGCGCCAGCAGCTTGGGCCCAGGGGACGGCAATCAGCCCCAGCATTTT
NA,TRBJ2-1,TRBV29-1,TRBD2,CSVRRRLAGDNEQFF,TGCAGCGTCCGCCGGAGGCTAGCGGGAGATAATGAGCAGTTCTTC
NA,TRBJ2-2,TRBV9,NA,CASSVLALSQAGELFF,TGTGCCAGCAGCGTGCTAGCCCTAAGTCAAGCCGGGGAGCTGTTTTTT
few,TRBJ2-2,TRBV5-1,TRBD2,CASSPHLVAGNTGELFF,TGCGCCAGCAGCCCACATTTGGTAGCGGGGAACACCGGGGAGCTGTTTTTT
NA,TRBJ1-1,TRBV30,NA,CAWSVSMNTEAFF,TGTGCCTGGAGTGTGTCCATGAACACTGAAGCTTTCTTT
few,TRBJ2-2,TRBV18,TRBD1,CASSPPTGRNTGELFF,TGTGCCAGCTCACCACCGACAGGGCGAAACACCGGGGAGCTGTTTTTT
few,TRBJ2-7,TRBV7-2,TRBD2,CASSPPSGRNTYEQYF,TGTGCCAGCAGCCCCCCTAGCGGGAGAAACACCTACGAGCAGTACTTC
NA,TRBJ1-5,TRBV12-5,NA,CASGLVLGSGTVNQPQHF,TGTGCTAGTGGTTTGGTACTTGGAAGTGGAACAGTCAATCAGCCCCAGCATTTT
few,TRBJ2-1,TRBV7-9,NA,CASSLIVNSEQFF,TGTGCCAGCAGCTTGATAGTGAACAGTGAGCAGTTCTTC
few,TRBJ2-1,TRBV7-6,TRBD1,CASSQGAGQDYNEQFF,TGTGCCAGCAGCCAAGGGGCGGGACAGGACTACAATGAGCAGTTCTTC
NA,TRBJ2-1,TRBV29-1,TRBD2,CSVLGLAGAGGGEQFF,TGCAGCGTGCTTGGACTAGCGGGAGCGGGCGGCGGTGAGCAGTTCTTC
NA,TRBJ1-2,TRBV5-1,TRBD1,CASSLGQGGDGYTF,TGCGCCAGCAGCTTGGGACAGGGAGGCGATGGCTACACCTTC
NA,TRBJ2-5,TRBV18,NA,CASSPRLADPGAQYF,TGTGCCAGCTCACCACGCTTAGCGGACCCTGGGGCCCAGTACTTC
few,TRBJ2-5,TRBV11-3,NA,CASSQNGGAETQYF,TGTGCCAGCAGCCAAAACGGAGGGGCGGAGACCCAGTACTTC
few,TRBJ2-1,TRBV9,TRBD2,CASSPTSGPNEQFF,TGTGCCAGCAGCCCTACTAGCGGACCCAATGAGCAGTTCTTC
few,TRBJ1-1,TRBV4-3,NA,CASSQNRVGTEAFF,TGCGCCAGCAGCCAAAACAGGGTGGGCACTGAAGCTTTCTTT
NA,TRBJ2-7,TRBV18,NA,CASSPDISYEQYF,TGTGCCAGCTCACCAGACATCTCCTACGAGCAGTACTTC
NA,TRBJ1-2,TRBV18,TRBD1,CASSPPGQGIFGYTF,TGTGCCAGCTCACCGCCGGGACAGGGGATTTTTGGCTACACCTTC